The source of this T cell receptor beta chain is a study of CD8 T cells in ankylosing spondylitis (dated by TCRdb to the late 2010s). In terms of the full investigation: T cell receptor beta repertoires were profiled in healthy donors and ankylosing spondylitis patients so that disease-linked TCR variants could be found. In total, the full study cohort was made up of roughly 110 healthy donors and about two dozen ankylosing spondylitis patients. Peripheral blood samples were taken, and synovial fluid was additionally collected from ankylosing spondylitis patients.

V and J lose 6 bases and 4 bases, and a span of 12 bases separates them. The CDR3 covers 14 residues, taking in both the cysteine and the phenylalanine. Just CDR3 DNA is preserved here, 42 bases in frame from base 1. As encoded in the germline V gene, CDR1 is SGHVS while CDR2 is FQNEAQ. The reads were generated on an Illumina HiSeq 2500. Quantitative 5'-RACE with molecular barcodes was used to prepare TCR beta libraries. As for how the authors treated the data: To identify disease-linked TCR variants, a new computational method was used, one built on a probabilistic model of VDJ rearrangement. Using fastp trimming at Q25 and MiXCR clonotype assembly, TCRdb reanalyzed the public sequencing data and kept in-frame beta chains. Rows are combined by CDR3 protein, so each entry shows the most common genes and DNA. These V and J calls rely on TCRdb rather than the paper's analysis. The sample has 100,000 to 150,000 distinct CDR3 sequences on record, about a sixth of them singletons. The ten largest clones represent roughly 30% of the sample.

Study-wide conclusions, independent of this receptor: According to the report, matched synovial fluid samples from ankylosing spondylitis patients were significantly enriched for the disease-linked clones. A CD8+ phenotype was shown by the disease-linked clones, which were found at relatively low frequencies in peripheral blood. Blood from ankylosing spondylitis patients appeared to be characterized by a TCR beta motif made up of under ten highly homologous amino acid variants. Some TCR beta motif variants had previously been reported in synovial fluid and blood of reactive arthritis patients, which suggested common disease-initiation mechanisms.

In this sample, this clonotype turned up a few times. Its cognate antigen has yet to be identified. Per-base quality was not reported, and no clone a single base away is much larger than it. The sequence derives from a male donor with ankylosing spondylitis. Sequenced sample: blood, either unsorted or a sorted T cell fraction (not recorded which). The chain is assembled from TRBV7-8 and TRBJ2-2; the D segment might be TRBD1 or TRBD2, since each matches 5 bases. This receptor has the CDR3 CASRREGSTGELFF. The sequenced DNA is TGTGCCAGCAGAAGAGAGGGGAGCACCGGGGAGCTGTTTTTT.